This T cell receptor beta chain was sequenced in a study of metastatic and nonmetastatic thyroid tumors. Study-level background: Repertoires from malignant and benign thyroid patients were compared across blood and tumor or nodule tissue.

The ends were cut back, 1 base at V and 4 bases at J, with 13 bases in the middle. Germline CDR1 reads MGHDK; CDR2 reads SYGVNS. CDR3 length: 15 amino acids. MiXCR reprocessed the PCR reads for TCRdb. The profile shows about 45,000 clones, roughly 4% of them singletons. All patients were untreated before thyroid surgery. This clone was detected many times. This chain uses TRBV25-1 with TRBJ2-5; D not certain. The sample comprised blood. The receptor's source is a female donor with papillary thyroid cancer or a benign thyroid nodule (not recorded which). Some clones in this sample may be carry-over from other donors' samples. CDR3: CASSESLGGTETQYF. The CDR3 nucleotides are TGTGCCAGCAGTGAATCTCTCGGCGGAACAGAGACCCAGTACTTC.